This is a list of T cell receptor beta chains from one sample in a study of OX40 agonist ivuxolimab in advanced cancers. The assay was immunoSEQ multiplex PCR, and TCRdb's table has in-frame clones only and misses some. The sample records about 27,000 clones, 82% being singletons. The material sequenced was CD4+ or CD8+ T cells sorted from blood, taken in a trial of the OX40 agonist ivuxolimab. These receptors were obtained from an adult with an advanced solid tumor such as melanoma, head and neck, liver or kidney cancer. Each CDR3 is given with its conserved first and last residue. For some rows the clone size is stated as once, few or many, or as a class when expanded; others skip it.

>TRBV7-3|TRBJ2-1|.
CASSLAEGYEQFF
>TRBV9|TRBJ1-2|.
CASSAPLQGSYGYTF
>TRBV9|TRBJ2-3|.
CASSVENREDTQYF
>TRBV27|TRBJ2-3|.
CASMPTASDTQYF
>TRBV2|TRBJ1-1|.
CASSVLNTEAFF
>TRBV2|TRBJ2-5|.
CASSSGTNQETQYF
>TRBV5-6|TRBJ2-7|.
CASSPPLGGEQYF
>TRBV14|TRBJ2-2|.
CASSQGHRELFF
>TRBV7-6|TRBJ2-1|.
CASSLRAASYNEQFF
>TRBV2|TRBJ2-1|.
CASSPSGLAHNEQFF
>TRBV19|TRBJ2-7|.
CASSTTSVTYEQYF
>TRBV9|TRBJ2-3|few
CASSAGGGQGALDTQYF
>TRBV19|TRBJ2-7|.
CASSIGRGSYEQYF
>TRBV19|TRBJ1-2|.
CASSPGTVYGYTF
>TRBV9|TRBJ1-1|few
CASSVAGGETEAFF
>TRBV6-1|TRBJ1-1|.
CASRDRQGVTEAFF
>TRBV6-5|TRBJ1-1|.
CASSGGSANTEAFF
>TRBV7-9|TRBJ2-1|.
CASSSTSGGAYEQFF
>TRBV19|TRBJ1-2|.
CASTIGGGFGGYTF
>TRBV28|TRBJ2-5|.
CASSGLAGLGGKETQYF
>TRBV27|TRBJ1-2|few
CASSPQGGNYGYTF
>TRBV2|TRBJ2-7|.
CASSEALAGRSYEQYF